Listed here are 12 T cell receptor beta chains from one sample, sequenced in a study of blood T cell repertoires in COVID-19. Data came from immunoSEQ multiplex PCR; TCRdb stores just in-frame clones and leaves some out. This table has some 490,000 clones, approximately 83% appearing once. The specimen sequenced was peripheral blood. The receptors originated from a human donor in a cohort sampled during active COVID-19.

The rearrangement uses TRBV5-5 and TRBJ2-6, with D unresolved. Germline V gene sequence: CDR1 SGHKS, CDR2 YYEKEE (reference sequence). V gave up 1 base and J gave up 4 bases, with 3 bases separating them. The CDR3 consists of 13 residues. The CDR3 nucleotides read TGTGCCAGCAGCTTGAGCGGGGCCAACGTCCTGACTTTC. Its protein is CASSLSGANVLTF.

The rearrangement uses TRBV9 and TRBJ2-1, with D maybe TRBD2 (7 bases). CDR1 and CDR2 from the germline V gene are SGDLS and YYNGEE. Trimming stripped 2 bases from V and 4 bases from J, with 19 bases between. CDR3 length: 17 amino acids. The CDR3 is CASSVLGAAGAYNEQFF. The CDR3 coding sequence is TGTGCCAGCAGCGTTTTGGGGGCGGCGGGGGCATACAATGAGCAGTTCTTC.

A word on this clone: Other DNA sequences in the same sample also yield this CDR3. The chain has TRBV18 and TRBJ1-1; D is unclear. Germline values: CDR1 KGHSH, CDR2 LQKENI. Trimming took 3 bases from V and 0 from J, leaving 5 bases between them. CDR3 length equals 13 residues. The CDR3 coding sequence is TGTGCCAGCTCACCGGGCTTGAACACTGAAGCTTTCTTT. Encoded protein: CASSPGLNTEAFF.

This clone was seen only once. This chain joins TRBV3-1 (or the pseudogene TRBV3-2) and TRBJ2-1, with 7 bases lining up with TRBD1. V trimming: 4 bases; J trimming: 1 base; junction bases outside the gene matches: 10. Germline CDR1 is LGHDT and CDR2 is YNNKEL (reference sequence). CDR3 length equals 17 residues. CDR3 coding DNA: TGTGCCAGCAGCCCCGGCCGAGGGGGCGAGTCCTACAATGAGCAGTTCTTC. Encoded protein: CASSPGRGGESYNEQFF.

A single count supports this clone. The V gene is TRBV4-1, the J gene TRBJ2-5, with 12 bases that match TRBD2. V shed 0 bases, J shed 5 bases, and the junction held 7 bases outside the gene matches. CDR1 is MGHRA and CDR2 is YSYEKL in the germline V gene. The CDR3 runs 17 residues. The CDR3 DNA reads TGCGCCAGCAGCCAAGATTCCGGGCTAGCGGGAGGGGAGACCCAGTACTTC. Translation gives CASSQDSGLAGGETQYF.

V is TRBV18 and J is TRBJ2-7, with TRBD1 identical over 8 bases. This CDR3 is built from 14 residues. The V gene's germline CDR1 is KGHSH and CDR2 LQKENI. V lost 5 bases to trimming and J lost 6 bases; unmatched junction nucleotides: 9. CDR3 nucleotide sequence: TGTGCCAGCTCAGGTCAGGGGGCGCAGGTCGAGCAGTACTTC. Translation: CASSGQGAQVEQYF.

V is TRBV2 and J is TRBJ2-1; 11 nucleotides agree with TRBD2. Per germline, CDR1 SNHLY and CDR2 FYNNEI. J was trimmed by 8 bases and V by 5 bases; bases with no gene match: 14. This CDR3 comprises 17 residues. CDR3 sequence: CASSLGTVSGRGDEQFF. Written as DNA, the CDR3 is TGTGCCAGCAGTTTAGGGACAGTTAGCGGGAGGGGGGATGAGCAGTTCTTC.

This chain uses TRBV24-1 with TRBJ1-1, with D perhaps matching TRBD1 (6 bases). Germline CDR1 and CDR2: KGHDR and SFDVKD. This CDR3 is built from 14 residues. Trimming took 7 bases from V and 1 from J, leaving 12 bases between them. The CDR3 DNA is TGTGCCACCAGCTACCGGACAGAGAACACTGAAGCTTTCTTT. Protein: CATSYRTENTEAFF.

The genes are TRBV6-5 and TRBJ2-5, with no clear D. The ends were cut back, 7 bases at V and 5 bases at J, with 11 bases in the middle. This CDR3 region has 12 residues. Germline CDR1 is MNHEY and CDR2 is SVGAGI. CDR3 sequence: CASTPTFETQYF. The DNA for the CDR3 is TGTGCCAGCACCCCAACATTTGAGACCCAGTACTTC.

The chain is built from TRBV19 and TRBJ2-7; 7 bases line up with TRBD2. CDR1 and CDR2 (germline): LNHDA, SQIVND (reference sequence). J lost 0 bases, V lost 6 bases, and 8 bases had no gene match. The length of the CDR3 is 15 residues. CDR3 DNA: TGTGCCAGTAGGGGTCGACTAGCCAGCTCCTACGAGCAGTACTTC. It encodes CASRGRLASSYEQYF.

V gene TRBV24-1 combines with J gene TRBJ2-3, with 13 bases that match TRBD2. The ends lost 3 bases at V and 5 bases at J; junction bases unmatched: 4. Germline CDR1 is KGHDR and CDR2 is SFDVKD. The CDR3 has 16 residues. This chain's CDR3 is CATSDTLAGGKDTQYF. CDR3 in DNA: TGTGCCACCAGTGATACACTAGCGGGAGGGAAAGATACGCAGTATTTT.

The genes are TRBV28 and TRBJ2-1; no clear D gene. CDR3 length: 12 residues. Germline assignment: CDR1 MDHEN and CDR2 SYDVKM. V lost 7 bases and J lost 8, with 12 bases in between. The CDR3 is CASTTPPDEQFF. The CDR3 DNA follows: TGTGCCAGCACTACCCCGCCGGATGAGCAGTTCTTC.